What follows are 6 T cell receptor beta chains derived from one specimen sequenced in a study of blood T cell repertoires in COVID-19. Assay used: immunoSEQ multiplex PCR; TCRdb lists only in-frame clones, some missing. The repertoire has 300,000 to 400,000 clones, 75% to 90% of them found once; the top ten carry roughly 5%. The source material was PBMCs or T cells enriched from blood (not recorded which). The receptor set was obtained from a man aged 55 to 70 who had recovered from COVID-19.

The chain couples TRBV6-5 to TRBJ1-1; 9 nucleotides line up with TRBD1. The CDR3 totals 14 residues. CDR1 and CDR2 from the germline V gene are MNHEY and SVGAGI. J gave up 6 bases and V 3 bases, and 5 bases lay outside the gene matches. The chain's CDR3 is CASSYNRGLAEAFF. The DNA of the CDR3 is TGTGCCAGCAGTTATAACAGGGGGCTTGCTGAAGCTTTCTTT.

This clone was seen only once. This chain links TRBV5-6 with TRBJ1-2, with 11 bases aligning to TRBD1. The CDR3 contains 14 residues. Germline CDR1 SGHDT, CDR2 YYEEEE. Trimming cost V 5 bases and J 2 bases; bases outside gene matches: 2. CDR3 DNA sequence: TGTGCCAGCAGGGGGACAGGGGGAAACTATGGCTACACCTTC. Amino acids: CASRGTGGNYGYTF.

This clone showed up just once. The chain combines TRBV29-1 with TRBJ2-7; 9 positions agree with TRBD1. The trim removed 5 bases at V and 3 bases at J, leaving 8 bases unmatched. Looked up from germline, CDR1 is SQVTM and CDR2 is ANQGSEA. CDR3 length: 14 amino acids. In nucleotides, the CDR3 is TGCAGCGTTCTGGAGGGACAGGGAATCTACGAGCAGTACTTC. Translated, it gives CSVLEGQGIYEQYF.

The gene calls are TRBV15 and TRBJ2-7, with 12 bases that match TRBD2. Unmatched junction bases numbered 3, after V lost 5 bases and J lost 1 base. CDR1 LNHNV and CDR2 YYDKDF come from the germline V gene (reference sequence). The CDR3 length is 15 residues. CDR3 residues: CATSWTSGVSYEQYF. The CDR3 nucleotides read TGTGCCACCAGCTGGACTAGCGGGGTTTCCTACGAGCAGTACTTC.

The chain combines TRBV2 with TRBJ2-3, with 9 bases that match TRBD2. From germline, CDR1 is SNHLY and CDR2 FYNNEI. The CDR3 sequence is 17 residues long. J gave up 1 base and V 3 bases, and 8 bases lay outside the gene matches. CDR3 in amino acids: CASSEGMREGRTDTQYF. As DNA, the CDR3 is TGTGCCAGCAGTGAGGGGATGCGGGAGGGCCGCACAGATACGCAGTATTTT.

This chain connects TRBV11-2 to TRBJ1-2, with D possibly matching TRBD1 (5 bases). The germline gives CDR1 SGHAT, CDR2 FQNNGV. The CDR3 sequence is 14 residues long. V shed 6 bases and J shed 1 base, with 12 bases lying between them. This chain's CDR3 is CASSSTTVNYGYTF. DNA for the CDR3: TGTGCCAGCAGTTCAACGACAGTTAACTATGGCTACACCTTC. Supplemented by reference TRBV11-2 and TRBJ1-2, the full variable domain reads EAGVAQSPRYKIIEKRQSVAFWCNPISGHATLYWYQQILGQGPKLLIQFQNNGVVDDSQLPKDRFSAERLKGVDSTLKIQPAKLEDSAVYLCASSSTTVNYGYTFGSGTRLTVV.